Presented here are 12 T cell receptor beta chains from one specimen sequenced in a study of T cells after posttransplantation cyclophosphamide. A marrow graft followed busulfan-fludarabine conditioning, with cyclophosphamide on days +3 and +4. Data came from immunoSEQ multiplex PCR; TCRdb stores just in-frame clones and leaves some out. Observed are roughly 14,000 clones, no singletons, with the top ten taking under 25%. Source: PBMCs, taken around 1,100 days after allogeneic stem cell transplant with posttransplant cyclophosphamide. These receptors were collected from a female patient between 40 and 55 years old who received an allogeneic stem cell transplant from a related donor, was CMV-positive, and had no GVHD. The graft donor may have given rise to some T cells.

The chain couples TRBV21-1 to TRBJ1-2. TRBV21-1 counts as a pseudogene. The length of the CDR3 is 16 residues. The CDR3 coding sequence is TGTGCCAGCAGCAAAGACCTAACCTCGGCGCTGATCGGGGACACCTTC. Amino acid sequence: CASSKDLTSALIGDTF.

This clone occurred many times. The chain recombines TRBV4-3 with TRBJ2-1, with 8 bases that match TRBD2. J gave up 5 bases and V 4 bases, and 10 bases lay outside the gene matches. The germline CDR1 and CDR2 sequences are LGHNA and YSLEER. CDR3 length: 16 residues. CDR3 sequence: CASSLRDGGADNEQFF. The CDR3 DNA follows: TGCGCCAGCAGCCTTCGAGACGGGGGGGCCGACAATGAGCAGTTCTTC.

The V and J genes are TRBV4-1 and TRBJ1-2; D is undetermined. This CDR3 has 15 residues. Trimming shortened V by 1 base and J by 3 bases, and 12 bases separated the two germline ends. CDR1 and CDR2 from the germline V gene are MGHRA and YSYEKL. The CDR3 DNA follows: TGCGCCAGCAGCCAAGGAGGGAGGGAAGACTATGGCTACACCTTC. This encodes CASSQGGREDYGYTF.

The chain uses TRBV6-5 and TRBJ1-1, with 7 nucleotides matching TRBD1. Unmatched junction bases numbered 5, after V lost 9 bases and J lost 4 bases. This CDR3 is built from 12 residues. From germline, CDR1 is MNHEY and CDR2 SVGAGI. CDR3 DNA: TGTGCCAGTCGGGCAGGGGGCACTGAAGCTTTCTTT. Translation: CASRAGGTEAFF.

This clone was observed at least ten times. The J gene is TRBJ1-1, the V gene TRBV4-1; 8 bases are shared with TRBD1. The CDR3 contains 16 residues. Losses at the gene ends were 1 base for V and 3 bases for J; bases not matched to a gene: 7. In germline, CDR1 is MGHRA, CDR2 YSYEKL. The CDR3 DNA reads as TGCGCCAGCAGCCAAGTCAGGGGGCAGGCGTACACTGAAGCTTTCTTT. Its translation is CASSQVRGQAYTEAFF.

The J gene is TRBJ1-6, the V gene TRBV5-1, with 9 bases lining up with TRBD1. The CDR3 is 16 residues long. Trimming took 5 bases from V and 7 from J; bases not matched to a gene: 10. Germline CDR1 and CDR2: SGHRS and YFSETQ. CDR3 residues: CASRTGQGSWNSPLHF. Written as DNA, the CDR3 is TGCGCCAGCAGGACCGGACAGGGGAGCTGGAATTCACCCCTCCACTTT. Using reference TRBV5-1 and TRBJ1-6 for the parts outside the CDR3, the full variable domain is KAGVTQTPRYLIKTRGQQVTLSCSPISGHRSVSWYQQTPGQGLQFLFEYFSETQRNKGNFPGRFSGRQFSNSRSEMNVSTLELGDSALYLCASRTGQGSWNSPLHFGNGTRLTVT.

This clone came up many times. The chain is built from TRBV7-9 and TRBJ1-1; TRBD1 is a possible D gene (6 bases). The CDR3 loop spans 15 amino acids. Germline V gene sequence: CDR1 SEHNR, CDR2 FQNEAQ (reference sequence). Trimming stripped 4 bases from V and 0 bases from J, with 12 bases between. CDR3 residues: CASSSGEGMNTEAFF. The CDR3 region has the DNA TGTGCCAGCAGCTCAGGGGAAGGCATGAACACTGAAGCTTTCTTT.

In this sample, this clone turned up many times. The chain combines TRBV27 with TRBJ2-5, with TRBD2 as a possible D gene (7 bases). CDR1 is MNHEY and CDR2 is SMNVEV in the germline V gene (reference sequence). The V and J ends lost 7 bases and 2 bases respectively, with 17 bases between them. The CDR3 has 15 amino acids. CDR3 amino acids: CASTSMGGAQETQYF. CDR3 sequence (DNA): TGTGCCAGCACCTCTATGGGGGGGGCACAAGAGACCCAGTACTTC.

The sample holds many counts of this clone. CDR3 in amino acids: CASSPKAGTGMYTEAFF. CDR3 bases: TGTGCCAGCTCACCAAAGGCCGGGACAGGGATGTACACTGAAGCTTTCTTT. The rearrangement links TRBV18 to TRBJ1-1, with 9 bases fitting TRBD1. Germline V gene data show CDR1 as KGHSH and CDR2 as LQKENI. The CDR3 totals 17 residues. The trim removed 2 bases at V and 3 bases at J, leaving 10 bases unmatched.

This clone was seen ten or more times. V gene TRBV11-2 combines with J gene TRBJ2-2, with 7 bases matching TRBD1. J gave up 1 base and V 4 bases, and 3 bases lay outside the gene matches. In germline, CDR1 is SGHAT, CDR2 FQNNGV. CDR3 size: 15 residues. CDR3 nucleotides: TGTGCCAGCAGCTATCGGGACAGGAACACCGGGGAGCTGTTTTTT. Its translation: CASSYRDRNTGELFF.

V and J are TRBV6-5 and TRBJ2-5; a weak D match, TRBD2 (6 bases). The end of the DNA is better explained by TRBJ2-7, so the J call may be wrong. Germline-derived CDR1 and CDR2 are MNHEY and SVGAGI. The CDR3 consists of 16 residues. In DNA form, the CDR3 reads TGTGCCAGCAGTTACTCGAGCGGCGGGGTCGCCTACGAGCAGTACTTC. Its protein is CASSYSSGGVAYEQYF.

The table lists this clone with a few counts. This sequence joins TRBV6-1 and TRBJ2-7; TRBD2 aligns across 9 bases. CDR1 MNHNS and CDR2 SASEGT come from the germline V gene. Trimming removed 6 bases from V and 0 bases from J; junction bases left unmatched: 6. The CDR3 spans 15 residues. Here the CDR3 reads CASSASGESSYEQYF. DNA for the CDR3: TGTGCCAGCAGCGCTAGCGGGGAAAGCTCCTACGAGCAGTACTTC.